The T cell receptor (beta chain) under discussion was sequenced for a study of blood T cell repertoires in COVID-19. Clones were sequenced by immunoSEQ multiplex PCR, and TCRdb holds only the in-frame ones, with some missing. The sample contains approximately 45,000 clones, about 88% of which appear only once. Trimming removed 8 bases from V and 6 bases from J; junction bases left unmatched: 8. CDR1 and CDR2 (germline): MNHEY, SVGAGI. The CDR3 consists of 13 residues. The J gene is TRBJ2-3, the V gene TRBV6-5; 7 nucleotides line up with TRBD2. The source material was peripheral blood. The sequence came from a man aged 35 to 55 with active COVID-19. CDR3 sequence reads: CASSGGAGDTQYF. The CDR3 DNA is TGTGCCAGCTCGGGGGGAGCAGGGGATACGCAGTATTTT.